The next 6 T cell receptor beta chains were all read from a single sample in a study of cytomegalovirus exposure and HLA in healthy donors. PCR primers comprised 60 Vbeta and 13 Jbeta primers. The data were produced by immunoSEQ multiplex PCR, yet TCRdb's version contains in-frame clones alone and is incomplete. Of 150,000 to 200,000 clones listed, roughly 80% are singletons. Sequenced: PBMCs. The receptors stem from a female donor in good health and CMV-seronegative.

V usage is TRBV19 and J usage is TRBJ1-5; the match to TRBD1 covers 9 bases. The ends lost 5 bases at V and 1 base at J; junction bases unmatched: 3. This CDR3 contains 15 residues. Per germline, CDR1 LNHDA and CDR2 SQIVND (reference sequence). The CDR3 region has the DNA TGTGCCAGTAGTCCTGGACAGGGGAGCAATCAGCCCCAGCATTTT. Protein product: CASSPGQGSNQPQHF.

The chain combines TRBV21-1 with TRBJ1-1. TRBV21-1 is a documented pseudogene. CDR3 length: 15 amino acids. This chain's CDR3 is CASSKVFRGFTEAFF. The CDR3 bases are TGTGCCAGCAGCAAAGTGTTTCGGGGATTCACTGAAGCTTTCTTT.

The chain employs TRBV4-1 and TRBJ2-5, with 7 bases identical to TRBD2. Gene TRBJ2-7 matches the end of the DNA better, so the J call may be wrong. CDR1 is MGHRA and CDR2 is YSYEKL in the germline V gene. This CDR3 spans 19 amino acids. The CDR3 here is CASSPVGGNAGTITYEQYF. Here the CDR3 DNA reads TGCGCCAGCAGCCCAGTGGGGGGGAACGCCGGGACTATAACCTACGAGCAGTACTTC.

The chain couples TRBV7-9 to TRBJ1-1; D is possibly TRBD1 (5 bases). CDR3 length equals 14 residues. Trimming left V 5 bases short and J 6 bases short, with 16 bases between. CDR1 and CDR2 from the germline V gene are SEHNR and FQNEAQ (reference sequence). CDR3 protein: CASSTPSQGSEAFF. The CDR3 DNA sequence: TGTGCCAGCAGCACTCCCTCGCAGGGATCTGAAGCTTTCTTT.

The chain couples TRBV28 to TRBJ2-7; possible D gene TRBD1, 6 bases. The CDR3 contains 13 residues. Between the trimmed V and J ends, which lost 6 bases and 2 bases, there was a span of 11 bases. Germline assignment: CDR1 MDHEN and CDR2 SYDVKM. The CDR3 DNA reads TGTGCCAGCAGCCACCGGGACACCTACGAGCAGTACTTC. As protein: CASSHRDTYEQYF.

This clone was seen just once. This rearrangement joins TRBV5-6 to TRBJ2-5; D possibly corresponds to TRBD2 (6 bases). The J call may be mistaken, given a closer DNA end match to TRBJ2-7. The length of the CDR3 is 13 residues. Germline V gene lookup returns CDR1 SGHDT and CDR2 YYEEEE. The CDR3 is CASSSTRVGEQYF. In DNA form, the CDR3 reads TGTGCCAGCAGCTCGACTAGGGTGGGCGAGCAGTACTTC.